This T cell receptor beta chain is from a study of identical twins. TCRdb analysed the 5' RACE reads with MiXCR anew, one entry per CDR3 protein. The top ten hold over 4.5% of the sample, which has under 20,000 distinct CDR3 sequences, nearly 70% seen once. Between the trimmed V and J ends, which lost 3 bases and 2 bases, there was a span of 9 bases. The CDR3 runs to 14 residues. Germline V gene data show CDR1 as SEHNR and CDR2 as FQNEAQ (reference sequence). This TCR was recovered from a woman aged 18-29 years in good health. This table probably holds off-target reads from a library built for another chain. The chain combines TRBV7-9 with TRBJ2-3; a possible D gene is TRBD2 (5 bases). The specimen was memory (CD45RO+) T cells sorted from blood. CDR3 in amino acids: CASSFEGATDTQYF. DNA for the CDR3: TGTGCCAGCAGCTTCGAGGGTGCCACAGATACGCAGTATTTT.